The 7 T cell receptor beta chains in this list originate from one sample, sequenced in a study of blood T cell repertoires in COVID-19. Assay: immunoSEQ multiplex PCR; the TCRdb copy retains only in-frame clones and omits some. The sample gives roughly 220,000 clones, approximately 86% of which show up once; approximately 14% is in the top ten. Sequencing was carried out using PBMCs or T cells enriched from blood (not recorded which). These receptors came from a woman aged 50 to 60 with acute COVID-19.

The J gene is TRBJ2-5, the V gene TRBV19; 10 nucleotides line up with TRBD1. The CDR3 totals 16 residues. The V and J ends lost 2 bases and 4 bases, in that order; junction bases with no gene match: 7. In germline, CDR1 is LNHDA, CDR2 SQIVND (reference sequence). The CDR3 sequence is CASSILWDRGLETQYF. The CDR3 DNA sequence: TGTGCCAGTAGTATATTGTGGGACAGGGGTCTAGAGACCCAGTACTTC. Full variable domain (missing parts from reference TRBV19 and TRBJ2-5): DGGITQSPKYLFRKEGQNVTLSCEQNLNHDAMYWYRQDPGQGLRLIYYSQIVNDFQKGDIAEGYSVSREKKESFPLTVTSAQKNPTAFYLCASSILWDRGLETQYFGPGTRLLVL.

In its sample, this clone was seen once. This chain joins TRBV27 and TRBJ2-7; 13 nucleotides agree with TRBD2. The CDR3 has 15 amino acids. CDR1 and CDR2 (germline): MNHEY, SMNVEV (reference sequence). Trimming cost V 3 bases and J 1 base; bases outside gene matches: 0. For the CDR3, the DNA is TGTGCCAGCAGTTTGGGACTAGCGGGATCCTACGAGCAGTACTTC. Its translation is CASSLGLAGSYEQYF.

The chain joins TRBV28 to TRBJ1-3, with a weak D call TRBD1 (6 bases). CDR1 and CDR2 (germline): MDHEN, SYDVKM. V lost 5 bases to trimming and J lost 3 bases, with 11 bases between them. The CDR3 runs to 14 residues. CDR3 sequence (DNA): TGTGCCAGCAGTGTAGGGGGAAGTGGAAACACCATATATTTT. Translation gives CASSVGGSGNTIYF.

The CDR3 protein is CASSGTAVNTGELFF. The DNA of the CDR3 is TGCGCCAGCAGCGGGACAGCGGTGAACACCGGGGAGCTGTTTTTT. The chain carries TRBV5-1 and TRBJ2-2; 7 positions agree with TRBD1. Germline V gives CDR1 SGHRS, CDR2 YFSETQ. This CDR3 spans 15 amino acids. Losses at the gene ends were 4 bases for V and 1 base for J; bases not matched to a gene: 4.

The genes are TRBV6-5 and TRBJ1-2; weak D call: TRBD1 (6 bases). Germline V lookup: CDR1 MNHEY, CDR2 SVGAGI. The length of the CDR3 is 13 residues. V was pared by 6 bases and J by 2 bases, with 10 bases between. The CDR3 here is CASRYDRNYGYTF. The CDR3 bases are TGTGCCAGCAGGTACGACAGGAACTATGGCTACACCTTC.

The V gene is TRBV7-9, the J gene TRBJ2-1, with 10 bases aligning to TRBD1. The CDR3 covers 16 residues. Germline CDR1 SEHNR, CDR2 FQNEAQ (reference sequence). V was pared by 4 bases and J by 7 bases, with 10 bases of the junction left unmatched. The DNA of the CDR3 is TGTGCCAGCAGCTCACCAGACAGGGGGCATTCGAATGAGCAGTTCTTC. Its protein product is CASSSPDRGHSNEQFF.

The chain has TRBV7-8 and TRBJ1-1; D unresolved. Deletions cut 2 bases from V and 0 bases from J, with 7 bases between. From germline, CDR1 is SGHVS and CDR2 FQNEAQ. The CDR3 is made up of 14 amino acids. The CDR3 loop reads CASSLLLVNTEAFF. CDR3 DNA sequence: TGTGCCAGCAGCTTACTTCTAGTGAACACTGAAGCTTTCTTT.